Listed here are 18 T cell receptor beta chains from one sample, sequenced in a study of low-dose radiotherapy and immunotherapy resistance in tumors. Time point denoted: after trial treatment. Indicated treatment: LDRT plus nivolumab, ipilimumab, low-dose cyclophosphamide and aspirin (RACIN trial). cDNA synthesis used a TRAV/TRBV-specific primer set for both chains. TCR amplification ran 20 PCR cycles using constant-region and V-primer adapter primers. TCRdb called the reads again in MiXCR, with one record for every CDR3 protein. The table includes some 100,000 distinct CDR3 sequences, approximately 22% detected once. Sample: PBMCs, taken after low-dose radiotherapy plus immunotherapy. These receptors originate from a female donor with ovarian cancer.

The table lists this clonotype with many counts. V gene TRBV7-9 combines with J gene TRBJ2-3; D unresolved. The length of the CDR3 is 15 residues. CDR1 is SEHNR, CDR2 FQNEAQ, per germline (reference sequence). Trimming shortened V by 4 bases and J by 0 bases, and 11 bases separated the two germline ends. The DNA of the CDR3 is TGTGCCAGCAGCTACTCGACAACTAGCACAGATACGCAGTATTTT. Translated, it gives CASSYSTTSTDTQYF.

This clonotype appeared many times. V and J are TRBV29-1 and TRBJ1-5; D remains ambiguous. There are 13 residues in the CDR3. Deletions cut 1 base from V and 5 bases from J, with 9 bases between. Germline V CDR1 and CDR2: SQVTM, ANQGSEA. The CDR3 bases are TGCAGCGTTGAAGTCTCCCTCGATCAGCCCCAGCATTTT. Translation: CSVEVSLDQPQHF.

To note about this clonotype: This may be a read error, as it is one base from a much larger clone. The gene calls are TRBV30 and TRBJ2-7; D gene ambiguous. The germline V and J ends were trimmed by 0 bases and 1 base, with 16 bases remaining between them. CDR1 GTSNPN and CDR2 SVGIG come from the germline V gene (reference sequence). The CDR3 is made up of 16 amino acids. This CDR3 reads CAWSVPVTSASYEQYF. CDR3 DNA: TGTGCCTGGAGTGTACCTGTGACTTCCGCATCCTACGAGCAGTACTTC.

This clonotype was observed many times. The chain is built from TRBV6-2 or TRBV6-3 and TRBJ2-3, with D perhaps given as TRBD1 or TRBD2 (5 bases each). Trimming shortened V by 7 bases and J by 0 bases, and 11 bases separated the two germline ends. This CDR3 comprises 14 residues. Germline V CDR1 and CDR2: MNHEY, SVGEGT. Written as DNA, the CDR3 is TGTGCCAGCACTCGGGGACCCAGCACAGATACGCAGTATTTT. This encodes CASTRGPSTDTQYF.

Concerning this clonotype itself: A far larger clone is only one base removed, so a read error is likely. The gene calls are TRBV6-6 and TRBJ2-6; no clear D. The CDR3 length is 14 residues. The germline V gene has CDR1 MNHNY and CDR2 SVGAGI (reference sequence). CDR3 region: CDSSLDRRANVLTF. The CDR3 DNA reads as TGTGACAGCAGCCTCGACCGGAGGGCCAACGTCCTGACTTTC.

The sample holds many counts of this clonotype. The V gene is TRBV6-2 or TRBV6-3, the J gene TRBJ2-3; D is possibly TRBD2 (6 bases). The germline V gene has CDR1 MNHEY and CDR2 SVGEGT. This CDR3 has 15 amino acids. V lost 4 bases and J 3 bases, leaving 14 bases between the germline ends. The CDR3 sequence is CASSFGLIATDTQYF. CDR3 in DNA: TGTGCCAGCAGTTTCGGACTAATTGCTACAGATACGCAGTATTTT.

The chain carries TRBV4-3 and TRBJ2-3; 14 bases agree with TRBD2. CDR1 is LGHNA, CDR2 YSLEER, per germline. This CDR3 has 18 residues. The J segment lost 4 bases and the V segment lost 1 base, leaving 7 bases of the junction unmatched. CDR3 amino acids: CASSQGLAGGPNPDTQYF. Written as DNA, the CDR3 is TGCGCCAGCAGCCAAGGACTAGCGGGAGGGCCGAATCCAGATACGCAGTATTTT.

This clonotype was seen repeatedly, ten times or more. The V gene is TRBV6-1, the J gene TRBJ2-7, with a possible D match to TRBD1 (6 bases). This CDR3 region has 14 residues. The V gene lost 4 bases and the J gene lost 2 bases, with 12 bases spanning the gap. The germline V gene encodes CDR1 MNHNS and CDR2 SASEGT. The CDR3 sequence is CASSGTAAPYEQYF. The CDR3 DNA reads TGTGCCAGCAGTGGGACAGCCGCACCCTACGAGCAGTACTTC.

This clonotype was counted ten times or more. The V gene is TRBV3-1, the J gene TRBJ2-1, with D uncertain. V was pared by 1 base and J by 6 bases, with 13 bases between. The CDR3 has 15 amino acids. The germline V gene encodes CDR1 LGHDT and CDR2 YNNKEL (reference sequence). As DNA, the CDR3 is TGTGCCAGCAGCCAAGGGGGTGCTAGAGGCAATGAGCAGTTCTTC. It encodes CASSQGGARGNEQFF.

This clonotype was counted many times. The rearrangement links TRBV5-5 to TRBJ1-5; TRBD1 matches 7 bases. This CDR3 contains 18 residues. Germline CDR1 SGHKS, CDR2 YYEKEE (reference sequence). V was clipped by 4 bases and J by 6 bases; unmatched bases: 19. In DNA form, the CDR3 reads TGTGCCAGCAGCCTGAAGTCCCTGAGCCCCGACAGGGCTCAGCCCCAGCATTTT. Protein sequence: CASSLKSLSPDRAQPQHF. Variable domain in full (rest from reference TRBV5-5 and TRBJ1-5): DAGVTQSPTHLIKTRGQQVTLRCSPISGHKSVSWYQQVLGQGPQFIFQYYEKEERGRGNFPDRFSARQFPNYSSELNVNALLLGDSALYLCASSLKSLSPDRAQPQHFGDGTRLSIL.

This clonotype showed up many times. The J gene is TRBJ2-1, the V gene TRBV7-2; unclear D gene. The CDR3 runs 15 residues. The V end lost 5 bases, the J end lost 2 bases, and 13 bases lay between the germline ends. The germline CDR1 and CDR2 sequences are SGHTA and FQGNSA. CDR3 bases: TGTGCCAGCAGCCCCCCGGGCAGGCCCTACAATGAGCAGTTCTTC. It is translated as CASSPPGRPYNEQFF. Variable domain in full (rest from reference TRBV7-2 and TRBJ2-1): GAGVSQSPSNKVTEKGKDVELRCDPISGHTALYWYRQSLGQGLEFLIYFQGNSAPDKSGLPSDRFSAERTGGSVSTLTIQRTQQEDSAVYLCASSPPGRPYNEQFFGPGTRLTVL.

This clonotype was counted a single time. The rearrangement uses TRBV6-1 and TRBJ1-5; D ambiguous. The CDR3 is made up of 14 amino acids. CDR1 is MNHNS, CDR2 SASEGT, per germline. V was trimmed by 4 bases and J by 16 bases, leaving 23 bases between them. The CDR3 nucleotides are TGTGCCAGCAGTGTCACGACAAATAATCAGCCCCTCCATTTT. Amino acids: CASSVTTNNQPLHF.

The rearrangement links TRBV6-2 or TRBV6-3 to TRBJ2-7; tentatively, D is TRBD2 (5 bases). This CDR3 spans 12 amino acids. The germline CDR1 and CDR2 sequences are MNHEY and SVGEGT. V was cut by 5 bases and J by 3 bases, with 8 bases left in between. Here the CDR3 DNA reads TGTGCCAGCAGTCTCCGGGACTACGAGCAGTACTTC. Translation gives CASSLRDYEQYF.

This clonotype was counted ten times or more. V gene TRBV6-4 combines with J gene TRBJ1-1; D unclear. The germline V gene has CDR1 MRHNA and CDR2 SNTAGT. With 2 bases removed from V and 0 bases from J, the gap between germline ends came to 7 bases. The CDR3 spans 14 residues. As DNA, the CDR3 is TGTGCCAGCAGTGACGGGCAGCTGAACACTGAAGCTTTCTTT. Residues: CASSDGQLNTEAFF.

This chain links TRBV6-6 with TRBJ1-5, with 10 bases lining up with TRBD1. This CDR3 contains 16 residues. Trimming at V came to 2 bases and at J to 7 bases, leaving 8 bases not matched to a gene. Germline loops: CDR1 MNHNY, CDR2 SVGAGI (reference sequence). The CDR3 bases are TGTGCCAGCAGTTACCCCATCGGACAGGGGGAGCAGCCCCAGCATTTT. It specifies CASSYPIGQGEQPQHF.

The rearrangement joins TRBV9 to TRBJ2-3; no clear D. Germline values: CDR1 SGDLS, CDR2 YYNGEE. Trimming took 4 bases from V and 6 from J, leaving 15 bases between them. This CDR3 is 14 amino acids long. The CDR3 spells CASSPLLGFDTQYF. CDR3 coding DNA: TGTGCCAGCAGCCCCTTACTGGGTTTCGATACGCAGTATTTT.

The V call is TRBV5-1, the J call TRBJ2-1; 7 bases align to TRBD2. Trimming took 3 bases from V and 0 from J; bases not matched to a gene: 15. Germline V gene lookup returns CDR1 SGHRS and CDR2 YFSETQ. CDR3 length: 19 residues. CDR3 protein: CASSSASGSSLSSYNEQFF. Here the CDR3 DNA reads TGCGCCAGCAGCTCGGCTAGCGGAAGCTCTTTAAGCTCCTACAATGAGCAGTTCTTC.

This clonotype was observed many times. The chain combines TRBV6-5 with TRBJ2-2, with D possibly TRBD1 on 5 matching bases. Germline V gene data show CDR1 as MNHEY and CDR2 as SVGAGI. CDR3 length: 16 amino acids. V gave up 5 bases and J gave up 0 bases, with 13 bases separating them. The CDR3 sequence: CASSDFRTSNTGELFF. The CDR3 DNA reads as TGTGCCAGCAGTGACTTCCGGACATCGAACACCGGGGAGCTGTTTTTT.